Listed below are T cell receptor beta chains from one sample, sequenced in a study of read filtering for tumor transcriptome and immune sequencing. TCRdb ran MiXCR on the reads and lists one entry per CDR3 protein. The sample holds some 120,000 distinct CDR3 sequences, under 15% seen once. The sample was a population of CD138-negative cells sorted from bone marrow. The receptor set was obtained from a donor aged 40 or older with multiple myeloma. CDR3s include the opening cysteine and the closing phenylalanine or tryptophan. The order of the fields is D gene, V gene, J gene, clone size, CDR3 DNA, CDR3 protein. A D gene is named only where the DNA matches it firmly. Size tells how often a clone was seen (once, few, many) or the class of an expanded clone, and some rows leave it out.

NA	TRBV6-5	TRBJ1-6	many	TGTGCCAGCAGTTACGGGACCAGCTCCTATAATTCACCCCTCCACTTT	CASSYGTSSYNSPLHF
NA	TRBV5-4	TRBJ2-1	few	TGTGCCAGCAGCCCGGGGACACTAAAGTCGTTCGGTGAGCAGTTCTTC	CASSPGTLKSFGEQFF
NA	TRBV29-1	TRBJ1-5	NA	NA	CSVEVGSGNQPQRF
TRBD1	TRBV6-2/TRBV6-3	TRBJ2-6	many	TGTGCCAGCAGACGACAGGGATCTGGGGCCAACGTCCTGACTTTC	CASRRQGSGANVLTF
NA	TRBV3-1	TRBJ1-1	many	TGTGCCAGCAGCCAAGCGCAGGGAGGGACTGAAGCTTTCTTT	CASSQAQGGTEAFF
NA	TRBV30	TRBJ2-1	few	TGTGCCTGGAGTGGGGACTCGGGGAGGAATGAGCAGTTCTTC	CAWSGDSGRNEQFF
TRBD1	TRBV4-1	TRBJ2-2	many	TGCGCCAGCAGCCAAGAAGGGACAGGGTCGCGAACCGGGGAGCTGTTTTTT	CASSQEGTGSRTGELFF
NA	TRBV9	TRBJ2-5	NA	TGTGCCAGCAGCGTCACGGGAGTGGTAGAGACCCAGTACTTC	CASSVTGVVETQYF
TRBD2	TRBV7-7	TRBJ2-1	many	TGTGCTAGCAGTCCCGCCCGGGGGGAGAAAAATGAGCAGTTCTTC	CASSPARGEKNEQFF
TRBD2	TRBV5-1	TRBJ2-1	many	TGCGCCAGCAGCAGGACTAGCGGGGGCTCCTACAATGAGCAGTTCTTC	CASSRTSGGSYNEQFF
NA	TRBV29-1	TRBJ2-3	NA	TGCAGCGGGCGGGCGTTCGGGCCAGATACGCAGTATTTT	CSGRAFGPDTQYF
NA	TRBV2	TRBJ1-5	many	TGTGCCAGCAGTGTTCAGGGCCCCAATCAGCCCCAGCATTTT	CASSVQGPNQPQHF
NA	TRBV7-2	TRBJ1-4	many	TGTGCCAGCAGCTTAGGGGGGGCCTCTAATGAAAAACTGTTTTTT	CASSLGGASNEKLFF
NA	TRBV19	TRBJ2-2	many	TGTGCCAGTAGCGAGCAGACAGCGAACACCGGGGAGCTGTTTTTT	CASSEQTANTGELFF
TRBD2	TRBV11-2	TRBJ2-5	few	TGTGCCAGCAGCCGAGGACTAGCGAGCCGTAAAGAGACCCAGTACTTC	CASSRGLASRKETQYF
TRBD2	TRBV20-1	TRBJ2-5	many	TGCAGTGCTAGAGTAGGGACTAGCGGACCTCAAGAGACCCAGTACTTC	CSARVGTSGPQETQYF
NA	TRBV6-1	TRBJ2-3	few	TGTGCCAGCAGTGAAGGGAGGCGCGATACGCAGTATTTT	CASSEGRRDTQYF
NA	TRBV5-1	TRBJ2-7	many	TGCGCCAGCAGCGTCGGAGACTTCGCCGAGCAGTACTTC	CASSVGDFAEQYF
NA	TRBV11-2	TRBJ1-5	many	TGTGCCAGCAGCTTAGAATCTAGCAGGCATTTT	CASSLESSRHF
NA	TRBV5-1	TRBJ2-5	many	TGCGCCAGCAGCTTGGAACAGCCTAAAGAGACCCAGTACTTC	CASSLEQPKETQYF
NA	TRBV6-2/TRBV6-3	TRBJ1-6	many	TGTGCCAGCAAAGACAGGCCGTATTCACCCCTCCACTTT	CASKDRPYSPLHF
NA	TRBV29-1	TRBJ2-1	many	TGCAGCGTTGAATCCAATTCCTACAATGAGCAGTTCTTC	CSVESNSYNEQFF
NA	TRBV19	TRBJ2-5	many	TGTGCCAGTAGTATTGGCAGGGAAGAGACCCAGTACTTC	CASSIGREETQYF
TRBD1	TRBV6-6	TRBJ1-5	NA	TGTGCCAGCAGTTTCCGGGACAGGGGGCGTGGGGGCAATCAGCCCCAGCATTTT	CASSFRDRGRGGNQPQHF
NA	TRBV11-2	TRBJ2-1	many	TGTGCCAGCAGCCTAGGAAAGGACCCAACCTACAATGAGCAGTTCTTC	CASSLGKDPTYNEQFF
TRBD1	TRBV28	TRBJ2-2	many	TGTGCCAGCAGCCTGACAGGGGATACCGGGGAGCTGTTTTTT	CASSLTGDTGELFF
NA	TRBV29-1	TRBJ2-1	many	TGCAGCGTTGAAGGGACCGGTCAAAATGAGCAGTTCTTC	CSVEGTGQNEQFF
NA	TRBV30	TRBJ2-5	few	TGTGCCTGGAGGGCCACCGAGACCCAGTACTTC	CAWRATETQYF
TRBD1	TRBV10-3	TRBJ2-3	many	TGTGCCATCAGTGGACAGGGGACAGATACGCAGTATTTT	CAISGQGTDTQYF
NA	TRBV4-1	TRBJ2-5	many	TGCGCCAGCAGCCAAGAAATTTCCATCCTCCAAGAGACCCAGTACTTC	CASSQEISILQETQYF
NA	TRBV19	TRBJ2-1	NA	TGTGCCAGTAGTACCCTCCCGGGACCCCATAAGTTC	CASSTLPGPHKF
NA	TRBV15	TRBJ2-3	many	TGTGCCACCAGCAGAGCTCCCCAAGATACGCAGTATTTT	CATSRAPQDTQYF
NA	TRBV7-2	TRBJ2-3	many	TGTGCCAGCAGCCCGTCGGGACACACAGATACGCAGTATTTT	CASSPSGHTDTQYF
NA	TRBV10-1	TRBJ2-2	many	TGCGCCAGCTCTTCCACCGGGGAGCTGTTTTTT	CASSSTGELFF
TRBD1	TRBV6-5	TRBJ2-7	many	TGTGCCAGCAGTTACTCCCGGGACAGTACCGGGCAGTACTTC	CASSYSRDSTGQYF
NA	TRBV20-1	TRBJ1-5	many	TGCAGTGCTAGCCTAAGTATTGGGGGCAATCAGCCCCAGCATTTT	CSASLSIGGNQPQHF
NA	TRBV7-9	TRBJ2-6	few	TGTGCCAGCAGCTCAACTAAGAGTTCGGGGGCCAACGTCCTGACTTTC	CASSSTKSSGANVLTF
TRBD2	TRBV5-1	TRBJ2-2	many	TGCGCCAGCAGCTTTGAACTAGCGGGGAACACCGGGGAGCTGTTTTTT	CASSFELAGNTGELFF
NA	TRBV11-2	TRBJ2-1	many	TGTGCCAGCAGCTTAGAGAGGACAATAAACAATGAGCAGTTCTTC	CASSLERTINNEQFF
NA	TRBV5-1	TRBJ1-4	many	TGCGCCAGCAGCTTCACAGGGTCAACTAATGAAAAACTGTTTTTT	CASSFTGSTNEKLFF
TRBD1	TRBV24-1	TRBJ1-4	many	TGTGCCACCAGTGAACCCGGGACAGACGAAAAACTGTTTTTT	CATSEPGTDEKLFF
NA	TRBV6-1	TRBJ1-1	NA	TGTGCCAGCAGTCTGGGGGTCGGGAACACTGAAGCTTTCTTT	CASSLGVGNTEAFF
TRBD1	TRBV19	TRBJ1-5	many	TGTGCCAGTAGCAGACAGGGGGAAGGTCAGCCCCAGCATTTT	CASSRQGEGQPQHF
NA	TRBV5-1	TRBJ2-1	many	TGCGCCAGCAGCGCCCGACAGTCCACCAATGAGCAGTTCTTC	CASSARQSTNEQFF
NA	TRBV7-9	TRBJ1-1	many	TGTGCCAGCAGTGGAACGCAGAGTCACACTGAAGCTTTCTTT	CASSGTQSHTEAFF
TRBD2	TRBV2	TRBJ2-1	many	TGTGCCAGCAGTGCTAGCGGGAGGGCCGGCGGTGAGCAGTTCTTC	CASSASGRAGGEQFF
TRBD2	TRBV4-1	TRBJ2-1	many	TGCGCCAGCAGCCAAGTTTTCCTAGCGGGGGTTGAGCAGTTCTTC	CASSQVFLAGVEQFF
NA	TRBV7-8	TRBJ2-2	many	TGTGCCAGCAGCTTAATTAGAGGGACACAGAACACCGGGGAGCTGTTTTTT	CASSLIRGTQNTGELFF
TRBD1	TRBV5-1	TRBJ2-2	NA	TGCGCCAGCAGCCTGCGGACAGGGAGGAACACCGGGGAGCTGTTTTTT	CASSLRTGRNTGELFF
TRBD2	TRBV15	TRBJ2-7	few	TGTGCCACCAGCAGTTACGGCGGGAGGTACGAGCAGTACTTC	CATSSYGGRYEQYF
TRBD1	TRBV5-5	TRBJ1-1	many	TGTGCCAGCAGCGGTGGGACAGGACATGAAGCTTTCTTT	CASSGGTGHEAFF
TRBD2	TRBV19	TRBJ2-1	many	TGTGCCAGTGAAGCGGGAGGGGCCTCCTACAATGAGCAGTTCTTC	CASEAGGASYNEQFF
NA	TRBV21-1	TRBJ1-5	few	TGTGCCAGCAGCATTGACAGGGGAGGACAGCCCCAGCATTTT	CASSIDRGGQPQHF
TRBD2	TRBV5-5	TRBJ2-5	many	TGTGCCAGCAGCACCACCACCGGGACTAGCGGAGAGACCCAGTACTTC	CASSTTTGTSGETQYF